This T cell receptor beta chain was recorded in a study of blood T cell repertoires in COVID-19 (dated by TCRdb to about 2020). With regard to the full study: Samples covering the acute and convalescent phases of COVID-19 were provided by collaborators in the United States, Italy and Spain. Where available, HLA class I and class II types were taken from metadata supplied by the sample provider and were not determined by assay-based typing. Samples were obtained from the ongoing ImmuneRACE study (first 160 participants) and from 950 to 1,500 subjects provided by 6 global collaborators. The repertoires were made available in a free public database intended to serve as a resource for research on the immune response to SARS-CoV-2. The dataset comprised deeply sampled blood TCRbeta repertoires from subjects exposed to, actively infected with, or recovered from COVID-19. The sample metadata nearly always contained a de-identified subject ID, COVID-19 status, age in years and sex. The material from the prospective study consisted of cDNA or gDNA derived from T cells, B-cell-depleted T cells, or PBMCs.

TCRbeta CDR3 regions were amplified from genomic DNA by means of the immunoSEQ Assay, a bias-controlled multiplex PCR. Regarding the original processing steps: The number of nucleated cells in each sample was estimated from the amplification of reference gene primers within the assay. Sequence reads were collapsed and filtered to measure the absolute abundance of every unique TCRbeta CDR3 rearrangement. Productive Simpson clonality was computed per sample as the square root of Simpson's diversity index over productive rearrangements. TCRdb holds this immuneACCESS table with in-frame rearrangements only. Some clones are missing; in checked studies, unresolved V genes explain under half, and the rest has no known cause. That table supplies the V and J calls and clone size; D and trimming were determined from the DNA. For this sample the table gives around 360,000 clones, of which about 88% were detected only once. 2.5% to 3.5% of the sample rests with the top ten.

Trimming takes 4 bases off V and 3 bases off J; junction bases not matched to a gene: 9. The CDR3, cysteine through phenylalanine, is 15 amino acids long. Just the 45-base CDR3 DNA is kept, in frame starting at base 1. CDR1 is given as MDHEN and CDR2 as SYDVKM, both from the germline V gene. With regard to this clone: The clone's antigen remains unknown. Base quality data are lacking; no much larger clone is found one base away.

What the research found in general, with its limitations: The quantity of clinical and demographic metadata differed by source and by participant and was supplied without curation.

Enrolling through a virtual design, the prospective study's participants ranged in age from about 18 to 89 years and lived across 24 United States geographic areas. In the prospective study, participants were assigned to cohorts based on the clinical history participants reported in a screening survey and a study questionnaire. For ImmuneRACE Cohort 3, a participant was defined as recovered based on two consecutive negative NP/OP PCR tests, clearance by a healthcare professional, or resolution of symptoms. In the prospective study, whole blood, serum and a nasopharyngeal or oropharyngeal swab were collected from each participant by mobile phlebotomists. Prospective study participants could optionally give additional blood draws and questionnaires over an approximately two-month period. Prospective study blood samples were shipped either frozen or at room temperature before DNA extraction.

This TCR was recovered from a woman in her 30s who had recovered from COVID-19. The sequenced sample consisted of PBMCs or T cells enriched from blood (not recorded which). The V and J segments used are TRBV28 and TRBJ2-7, and 7 bases in between align with TRBD1. The CDR3 protein sequence reads: CASSSPTGLHYEQYF. In nucleotides, the sequence is TGTGCCAGCAGTTCTCCGACAGGGTTACACTACGAGCAGTACTTC. The full variable domain, with segments outside the CDR3 supplied by the reference TRBV28 and TRBJ2-7 proteins, appears as DVKVTQSSRYLVKRTGEKVFLECVQDMDHENMFWYRQDPGLGLRLIYFSYDVKMKEKGDIPEGYSVSREKKERFSLILESASTNQTSMYLCASSSPTGLHYEQYFGPGTRLTVT.